One sample yielded the 4 T cell receptor beta chains listed below, sequenced in a study of T cell responses to AZD1222 COVID-19 vaccine. Only in-frame clones appear in the TCRdb table, and some are missing; sequencing was by immunoSEQ multiplex PCR. The sample has about 150,000 clones, about 91% seen once; the top ten hold less than 2.5%. The source material was peripheral blood, sampled on day 0 of AZD1222 vaccination. These receptors all come from an adult in good health.

The CDR3 nucleotides are TGTGCCAGCAGTCCCAGGACAGGGGGGTACGAGCAGTACTTC. It codes for CASSPRTGGYEQYF. V gene TRBV27 combines with J gene TRBJ2-7; 10 bases fit TRBD1. The CDR3 runs 14 residues. The germline V gene has CDR1 MNHEY and CDR2 SMNVEV (reference sequence). V was clipped by 5 bases and J by 4 bases; unmatched bases: 5.

The chain carries TRBV7-3 and TRBJ2-1, with 12 positions matching TRBD2. The CDR3 runs to 15 residues. With V trimmed by 5 bases and J by 9 bases, 8 bases remained unmatched. Germline V gene data show CDR1 as SGHTA and CDR2 as FQGTGA. The CDR3 nucleotides are TGTGCCAGCAGCCTTCTAGCGGGAGGGCGCGGTGAGCAGTTCTTC. This gives the protein CASSLLAGGRGEQFF.

This chain connects TRBV10-3 to TRBJ1-2, with 7 bases aligning to TRBD1. This CDR3 region has 15 residues. Germline V CDR1 and CDR2: ENHRY, SYGVKD. The V gene end was trimmed by 3 bases and the J gene end by 3 bases; junction bases not matched to a gene: 7. The CDR3 DNA reads TGTGCCATCAGTGACTCGACAGGGAGGCACTATGGCTACACCTTC. Protein product: CAISDSTGRHYGYTF.

The chain joins TRBV7-3 to TRBJ2-2; D may correspond to TRBD1 or TRBD2 (5 bases each). The CDR3 has 17 amino acids. Germline CDR1 is SGHTA and CDR2 is FQGTGA. Trimming removed 2 bases from V and 7 bases from J, with 20 bases in between. CDR3 loop: CASSLSAASTRGGELFF. In DNA, the CDR3 is TGTGCCAGCAGCTTATCAGCGGCCTCGACGAGGGGCGGGGAGCTGTTTTTT.